Shown below are 27 T cell receptor beta chains from a single sample sequenced in a study of OX40 agonist ivuxolimab in advanced cancers. Repertoires were generated with immunoSEQ multiplex PCR, while TCRdb's copy carries only in-frame clones and drops some. The profile covers about 77,000 clones, with 80% to 90% appearing a single time and 0.65% to 0.9% taken by the ten largest. Sequenced material: CD4+ or CD8+ T cells sorted from blood, taken in a trial of the OX40 agonist ivuxolimab. The source is an adult with an advanced solid tumor such as melanoma, head and neck, liver or kidney cancer.

This chain's CDR3 is CASSRGLAGMADTQYF. In DNA, the CDR3 is TGTGCCAGCAGTAGGGGACTAGCGGGGATGGCAGATACGCAGTATTTT. The chain couples TRBV2 to TRBJ2-3, with 13 bases fitting TRBD2. The CDR3 length is 16 residues. Germline assignment: CDR1 SNHLY and CDR2 FYNNEI. Germline trimming cut 5 bases from V and 4 bases from J; bases unmatched to any gene: 6.

This chain connects TRBV28 to TRBJ2-7; D assignment may be TRBD1 or TRBD2 (6 bases each). CDR3 size: 14 residues. The V gene's germline CDR1 is MDHEN and CDR2 SYDVKM. Trimming stripped 10 bases from V and 2 bases from J, with 18 bases between. The CDR3 reads CATRTMGGPYEQYF. DNA of the CDR3: TGTGCCACGCGAACAATGGGGGGCCCCTACGAGCAGTACTTC.

V usage is TRBV19 and J usage is TRBJ1-5; no firm D call. The CDR3 is 17 amino acids. CDR1 is LNHDA, CDR2 SQIVND, per germline (reference sequence). Trimming took off 3 bases at V and 0 bases at J, with 15 bases between the two ends. CDR3: CASSIGKGRYSNQPQHF. The CDR3 region has the DNA TGTGCCAGTAGTATTGGGAAGGGCCGGTATAGCAATCAGCCCCAGCATTTT.

The chain uses TRBV29-1 and TRBJ2-3; weak D call: TRBD2 (5 bases). Germline CDR1 and CDR2: SQVTM and ANQGSEA. CDR3 length equals 15 residues. V lost 4 bases and J 0 bases, leaving 14 bases between the germline ends. DNA for the CDR3: TGCAGCGTTGTTGGGCGGGCCTCTAGCACAGATACGCAGTATTTT. Translating it yields CSVVGRASSTDTQYF.

This chain connects TRBV19 to TRBJ1-3; a possible D gene is TRBD1 (6 bases). Germline values: CDR1 LNHDA, CDR2 SQIVND (reference sequence). The length of the CDR3 is 15 residues. Trimming took off 5 bases at V and 0 bases at J, with 11 bases between the two ends. CDR3 sequence (DNA): TGTGCCAGTAGTCCGGGACACCACTCTGGAAACACCATATATTTT. The encoded protein is CASSPGHHSGNTIYF.

The rearrangement joins TRBV4-3 to TRBJ1-5, with D possibly being TRBD1 (6 bases). The CDR3 is 15 amino acids. Germline values: CDR1 LGHNA, CDR2 YSLEER. Trimming shortened V by 1 base and J by 5 bases, and 12 bases separated the two germline ends. In nucleotides, the CDR3 is TGCGCCAGCAGCCAAGTTGCGGGGGCTTATCAGCCCCAGCATTTT. Translation gives CASSQVAGAYQPQHF.

The genes are TRBV7-2 and TRBJ2-1; D call uncertain. The CDR3 length is 13 residues. In germline, CDR1 is SGHTA, CDR2 FQGNSA. The V gene lost 7 bases and the J gene lost 8 bases, with 15 bases spanning the gap. The CDR3 DNA follows: TGTGCCAGCAAACCACCTGTAAGCGATGAGCAGTTCTTC. This codes for CASKPPVSDEQFF.

J is TRBJ2-3 and V is TRBV2; D unclear. The CDR3 totals 16 residues. Trimming pared 8 bases from V and 1 base from J, leaving 19 bases between. Germline V gives CDR1 SNHLY, CDR2 FYNNEI. The CDR3 reads CASPPPGRSGTDTQYF. The CDR3 bases are TGTGCCAGCCCTCCCCCGGGTAGGTCGGGCACAGATACGCAGTATTTT.

The J gene is TRBJ1-1, the V gene TRBV18; the D is unclear. The ends were cut back, 6 bases at V and 2 bases at J, with 16 bases in the middle. This CDR3 is 15 amino acids long. Germline CDR1 and CDR2: KGHSH and LQKENI. The CDR3 region is CASSPRATSNTEAFF. The CDR3 DNA follows: TGTGCCAGCTCCCCTCGTGCCACTTCCAACACTGAAGCTTTCTTT.

V is TRBV11-3 and J is TRBJ2-3; possible D gene TRBD1, 5 bases. Trimming left V 5 bases short and J 4 bases short, with 16 bases between. The CDR3 extends over 15 amino acids. Per the germline V gene, CDR1 is SGHNT and CDR2 is YENEEA. The CDR3 spells CASSAGFLSPDTQYF. DNA for the CDR3: TGTGCCAGCAGCGCAGGGTTCCTAAGCCCAGATACGCAGTATTTT.

The J gene is TRBJ2-6, the V gene TRBV5-1, with D possibly TRBD2 on 5 matching bases. The CDR3 loop spans 14 amino acids. Germline V gives CDR1 SGHRS, CDR2 YFSETQ. The chain's CDR3 is CAIGGGPGANVLTF. The CDR3 DNA sequence: TGCGCGATTGGAGGCGGGCCCGGGGCCAACGTCCTGACTTTC.

The chain has TRBV10-2 and TRBJ2-3; 13 positions match TRBD2. Germline-derived CDR1 and CDR2 are WSHSY and SAAADI. V was pared by 7 bases and J by 0 bases, with 4 bases of the junction left unmatched. The CDR3 is 16 residues long. CDR3: CASMGTSGMSTDTQYF. In DNA form, the CDR3 reads TGCGCCAGCATGGGGACTAGCGGGATGAGCACAGATACGCAGTATTTT.

The V gene is TRBV9, the J gene TRBJ2-1; no firm D call. CDR3 size: 13 residues. Germline V gives CDR1 SGDLS, CDR2 YYNGEE. Between the trimmed V and J ends, which lost 2 bases and 5 bases, there was a span of 8 bases. The CDR3 is CASSVRNDNEQFF. The CDR3 region has the DNA TGTGCCAGCAGCGTCAGGAATGACAATGAGCAGTTCTTC.

V gene TRBV19 combines with J gene TRBJ1-2, with 10 bases matching TRBD1. The V segment lost 0 bases and the J segment 8 bases; nucleotides outside the gene matches: 6. CDR1 is LNHDA, CDR2 SQIVND, per germline (reference sequence). The CDR3 is 15 residues long. CDR3 sequence: CASSIERQGARGYTF. DNA of the CDR3: TGTGCCAGTAGTATAGAGCGACAGGGGGCTCGCGGCTACACCTTC.

The rearrangement uses TRBV5-6 and TRBJ1-4; D gene ambiguous. The germline CDR1 and CDR2 sequences are SGHDT and YYEEEE. The CDR3 covers 12 residues. Deletions cut 5 bases from V and 8 bases from J, with 10 bases between. In DNA, the CDR3 is TGTGCCAGCAGGTCGAAGGGCGAAAAACTGTTTTTT. Protein: CASRSKGEKLFF.

The rearrangement uses TRBV7-2 and TRBJ2-1; TRBD1 is a possible D gene (5 bases). Looked up from germline, CDR1 is SGHTA and CDR2 is FQGNSA. V lost 5 bases and J lost 7, with 15 bases in between. CDR3 length: 14 amino acids. CDR3 DNA: TGTGCCAGCAGCACCCGGTTGGGGCCGAATGAGCAGTTCTTC. It encodes CASSTRLGPNEQFF.

A note on this clone: Other DNA sequences in this sample translate to the same CDR3. V is TRBV11-3 and J is TRBJ2-7, with D perhaps TRBD1 (5 bases). V lost 5 bases to trimming and J lost 2 bases, with 13 bases between them. This CDR3 has 14 residues. The germline gives CDR1 SGHNT, CDR2 YENEEA. CDR3 sequence: CASSLGHPTYEQYF. The CDR3 DNA follows: TGTGCCAGCAGCCTAGGACATCCCACCTACGAGCAGTACTTC.

This rearrangement joins TRBV11-2 to TRBJ2-7; a possible D gene is TRBD1 (5 bases). The V gene lost 1 base and the J gene lost 7 bases, with 14 bases spanning the gap. The CDR3 totals 14 residues. Germline V gene lookup returns CDR1 SGHAT and CDR2 FQNNGV. CDR3 in amino acids: CASSLVSGSQEQYF. Written as DNA, the CDR3 is TGTGCCAGCAGCTTAGTATCAGGGTCTCAAGAGCAGTACTTC.

V usage is TRBV7-2 and J usage is TRBJ1-1, with a weak D call TRBD1 (5 bases). CDR1 is SGHTA, CDR2 FQGNSA, per germline. This CDR3 has 14 amino acids. V was clipped by 5 bases and J by 3 bases, with 13 bases between them. CDR3 nucleotide sequence: TGTGCCAGCAGCACCCAGGGACCACACACTGAAGCTTTCTTT. Translation gives CASSTQGPHTEAFF.

The chain couples TRBV19 to TRBJ2-6; D not resolved. The CDR3 loop spans 16 amino acids. Looked up from germline, CDR1 is LNHDA and CDR2 is SQIVND (reference sequence). V was trimmed by 3 bases and J by 0 bases, leaving 9 bases between them. CDR3 sequence reads: CASSILQFSGANVLTF. The DNA for the CDR3 is TGTGCCAGTAGTATTTTACAATTCTCTGGGGCCAACGTCCTGACTTTC.

The rearrangement uses TRBV9 and TRBJ1-6; 10 nucleotides align to TRBD1. Germline values: CDR1 SGDLS, CDR2 YYNGEE. This CDR3 is 14 amino acids long. J was trimmed by 9 bases and V by 3 bases; bases with no gene match: 3. The CDR3 bases are TGTGCCAGCAGCGCCGGGACAGGGGCTTCACCCCTCCACTTT. It codes for CASSAGTGASPLHF.

The chain uses TRBV4-3 and TRBJ2-3, with no clear D. Trimming cost V 4 bases and J 1 base, with 12 bases left between them. CDR3 size: 15 residues. Germline V gene sequence: CDR1 LGHNA, CDR2 YSLEER. The CDR3 protein is CASSPGHLRTDTQYF. The CDR3 DNA reads TGCGCCAGCAGCCCCGGGCATCTACGCACAGATACGCAGTATTTT.

The V call is TRBV6-1, the J call TRBJ2-7; D is uncertain. V was shortened by 3 bases and J by 4 bases, with 4 bases between the two germline ends. The CDR3 sequence is 11 residues long. Germline CDR1 MNHNS, CDR2 SASEGT. The CDR3 region is CASSDFYEQYF. In DNA form, the CDR3 reads TGTGCCAGCAGTGACTTTTACGAGCAGTACTTC.

The chain links TRBV30 to TRBJ1-6; D is unclear. Germline lookup yields CDR1 GTSNPN and CDR2 SVGIG (reference sequence). The CDR3 runs to 13 residues. Written as DNA, the CDR3 is TGTGCGCTACAGAGCTCCTATAATTCACCCCTCCACTTT. Translation gives CALQSSYNSPLHF. The whole variable domain, remainder taken from reference TRBV30 and TRBJ1-6, is SQTIHQWPATLVQPVGSPLSLECTVEGTSNPNLYWYRQAAGRGLQLLFYSVGIGQISSEVPQNLSASRPQDRQFILSSKKLLLSDSGFYLCALQSSYNSPLHFGNGTRLTVT.

The genes are TRBV7-2 and TRBJ1-2, with D maybe TRBD1 (5 bases). Germline V gene sequence: CDR1 SGHTA, CDR2 FQGNSA. The CDR3 is 16 amino acids. V was cut by 5 bases and J by 5 bases, with 21 bases left in between. CDR3 region: CASSTTIGGTIYGYTF. The CDR3 DNA follows: TGTGCCAGCAGCACTACTATCGGCGGGACGATTTATGGCTACACCTTC.

This chain uses TRBV7-9 with TRBJ1-4; D gene ambiguous. Between the trimmed V and J ends, which lost 5 bases and 2 bases, there was a span of 12 bases. Per the germline V gene, CDR1 is SEHNR and CDR2 is FQNEAQ (reference sequence). The length of the CDR3 is 15 residues. CDR3 nucleotides: TGTGCCAGCAGCCCTCATAGGTCTACTAATGAAAAACTGTTTTTT. Translating gives CASSPHRSTNEKLFF.

The chain links TRBV19 to TRBJ2-5, with D possibly matching TRBD1 (5 bases). Germline CDR1 and CDR2: LNHDA and SQIVND (reference sequence). The CDR3 is made up of 14 amino acids. Trimming took off 5 bases at V and 1 base at J, with 11 bases between the two ends. CDR3 DNA: TGTGCCAGTAGTCCGCGACAGTTCCAAGAGACCCAGTACTTC. This gives the protein CASSPRQFQETQYF.